The 20 T cell receptor beta chains below were found in one sample sequenced in a study of T cell responses to AZD1222 COVID-19 vaccine. The assay was immunoSEQ multiplex PCR, and TCRdb's table has in-frame clones only and misses some. The data hold approximately 130,000 clones, with 80% to 90% observed a single time. Here the sequenced sample was peripheral blood, taken on day 0 of AZD1222 vaccination. These receptors came from an adult in good health.

The CDR3 region is CASSQEGQGHYGYTF. CDR3 in DNA: TGTGCCAGCAGCCAAGAAGGACAGGGCCACTATGGCTACACCTTC. The chain recombines TRBV3-1 (or the pseudogene TRBV3-2) with TRBJ1-2, with 8 bases identical to TRBD1. Germline CDR1 and CDR2: LGHDT and YNNKEL (reference sequence). Germline trimming cut 0 bases from V and 3 bases from J; bases unmatched to any gene: 3. This CDR3 comprises 15 residues.

This chain links TRBV18 with TRBJ1-1, with 8 positions matching TRBD1. Germline CDR1 and CDR2: KGHSH and LQKENI. CDR3 length: 14 amino acids. J was trimmed by 2 bases and V by 5 bases; bases with no gene match: 4. CDR3: CASSRGQDNTEAFF. CDR3 bases: TGTGCCAGCTCAAGGGGACAGGATAACACTGAAGCTTTCTTT.

Regarding this clone: Distinct nucleotide sequences in the sample also encode this CDR3. The rearrangement uses TRBV18 and TRBJ2-3; TRBD1 matches at 9 bases. The germline gives CDR1 KGHSH, CDR2 LQKENI. The CDR3 spans 14 residues. With V trimmed by 3 bases and J by 4 bases, 2 bases remained unmatched. CDR3 in amino acids: CASSPGQGADTQYF. As DNA, the CDR3 is TGTGCCAGCTCACCGGGACAGGGCGCAGATACGCAGTATTTT.

This chain connects TRBV28 to TRBJ1-5; no clear D gene. With 6 bases removed from V and 0 bases from J, the gap between germline ends came to 18 bases. The length of the CDR3 is 17 residues. Germline V lookup: CDR1 MDHEN, CDR2 SYDVKM. CDR3 DNA: TGTGCCAGCAGAACTACCTACAGATATTATAGCAATCAGCCCCAGCATTTT. Protein sequence: CASRTTYRYYSNQPQHF.

The chain links TRBV30 to TRBJ2-3; maybe TRBD2 (7 bases). Trimming stripped 5 bases from V and 4 bases from J, with 13 bases between. Germline loops: CDR1 GTSNPN, CDR2 SVGIG (reference sequence). This CDR3 is 13 amino acids long. CDR3: CAWVRGGADTQYF. DNA for the CDR3: TGTGCCTGGGTTCGAGGGGGGGCAGATACGCAGTATTTT.

The genes are TRBV30 and TRBJ2-7, with a possible D match to TRBD1 (6 bases). The ends were cut back, 4 bases at V and 8 bases at J, with 18 bases in the middle. The germline V gene has CDR1 GTSNPN and CDR2 SVGIG (reference sequence). The CDR3 has 13 amino acids. Written as DNA, the CDR3 is TGTGCCTGGACCGAGGACAGCCTGAGGCAGCAGTACTTC. This translates into CAWTEDSLRQQYF.

The chain recombines TRBV2 with TRBJ1-2; D gene ambiguous. The CDR3 spans 12 residues. In germline, CDR1 is SNHLY, CDR2 FYNNEI. The ends were cut back, 8 bases at V and 4 bases at J, with 11 bases in the middle. CDR3 in amino acids: CASWEVFYGYTF. In DNA form, the CDR3 reads TGTGCCAGCTGGGAGGTCTTCTATGGCTACACCTTC.

The chain uses TRBV30 and TRBJ2-7, with 9 nucleotides matching TRBD1. V shed 3 bases, J shed 4 bases, and the junction held 10 bases outside the gene matches. The germline CDR1 and CDR2 sequences are GTSNPN and SVGIG (reference sequence). The CDR3 consists of 15 residues. For the CDR3, the DNA is TGTGCCTGGAGGGGGACAGGGACGGTGACGTACGAGCAGTACTTC. This codes for CAWRGTGTVTYEQYF.

The chain uses TRBV27 and TRBJ2-7; TRBD2 matches at 11 bases. The germline V gene encodes CDR1 MNHEY and CDR2 SMNVEV (reference sequence). This CDR3 is 14 amino acids long. V lost 5 bases, J lost 3 bases, and 3 bases stayed unmatched. The chain's CDR3 is CASSPGLAVYEQYF. CDR3 sequence (DNA): TGTGCCAGCAGTCCGGGACTAGCGGTCTACGAGCAGTACTTC.

The V and J genes are TRBV28 and TRBJ1-2; TRBD1 aligns across 7 bases. Germline assignment: CDR1 MDHEN and CDR2 SYDVKM. CDR3 size: 15 residues. J lost 4 bases, V lost 3 bases, and 8 bases had no gene match. CDR3 protein: CASSLAGTAPYGYTF. The CDR3 nucleotides are TGTGCCAGCAGTTTGGCCGGGACAGCGCCCTATGGCTACACCTTC.

The chain combines TRBV12-3 or TRBV12-4 with TRBJ1-2, with TRBD1 as a possible D gene (5 bases). The CDR3 runs to 13 residues. Deletions cut 7 bases from V and 4 bases from J, with 13 bases between. This chain's CDR3 is CASTPRVSYGYTF. CDR3 DNA: TGTGCCAGCACCCCCAGGGTGAGCTATGGCTACACCTTC.

The rearrangement uses TRBV25-1 and TRBJ1-2; TRBD1 is a possible D gene (5 bases). The CDR3 length is 13 residues. Trimming removed 7 bases at V and 2 bases at J, with 11 bases between. CDR1 is MGHDK, CDR2 SYGVNS, per germline. The CDR3 bases are TGTGCCAGCATAGGGACTTCCAACTATGGCTACACCTTC. This codes for CASIGTSNYGYTF.

The chain joins TRBV19 to TRBJ2-3; D perhaps matches TRBD2 (5 bases). The CDR3 length is 16 residues. Trimming removed 3 bases at V and 1 base at J, with 14 bases between. Germline lookup yields CDR1 LNHDA and CDR2 SQIVND (reference sequence). CDR3 region: CASSMQAASRTDTQYF. The CDR3 DNA reads TGTGCCAGTAGTATGCAAGCGGCGTCACGCACAGATACGCAGTATTTT.

This clone was recorded only once. The chain has TRBV12-3 or TRBV12-4 and TRBJ2-7, with D perhaps matching TRBD1 (5 bases). CDR3 length equals 12 residues. Trimming cost V 5 bases and J 4 bases, with 9 bases left between them. CDR3 residues: CASSPDIYEQYF. The DNA for the CDR3 is TGTGCCAGCAGTCCGGACATATACGAGCAGTACTTC.

The J gene is TRBJ1-2, the V gene TRBV3-1 (or the pseudogene TRBV3-2), with 11 bases matching TRBD1. Germline trimming cut 4 bases from V and 8 bases from J; bases unmatched to any gene: 9. The CDR3 is 15 amino acids. In germline, CDR1 is LGHDT, CDR2 YNNKEL (reference sequence). CDR3 sequence reads: CASSPGTGGVGGYTF. CDR3 bases: TGTGCCAGCAGCCCAGGGACAGGGGGAGTCGGCGGCTACACCTTC.

The rearrangement links TRBV5-6 to TRBJ1-1; possible D gene TRBD1, 5 bases. V was trimmed by 2 bases and J by 4 bases, leaving 12 bases between them. The germline V gene encodes CDR1 SGHDT and CDR2 YYEEEE. The CDR3 consists of 14 residues. The CDR3 DNA follows: TGTGCCAGCAGCTTCGGGACCATTGGCACTGAAGCTTTCTTT. Protein: CASSFGTIGTEAFF.

The rearrangement uses TRBV24-1 and TRBJ1-3; D is unresolved. CDR1 KGHDR and CDR2 SFDVKD come from the germline V gene. V lost 8 bases and J lost 2, with 6 bases in between. The CDR3 contains 12 residues. The CDR3 DNA reads TGTGCCACCACAGGTGCTGGAAACACCATATATTTT. Amino acids: CATTGAGNTIYF.

In its sample, this clone was seen once. The V and J genes are TRBV15 and TRBJ1-2; maybe TRBD1 (6 bases). The length of the CDR3 is 14 residues. From germline, CDR1 is LNHNV and CDR2 YYDKDF (reference sequence). V lost 0 bases, J lost 6 bases, and 11 bases lay in between. The DNA of the CDR3 is TGTGCCACCAGCAGAGATCGACAGGCGAATGGCTACACCTTC. As protein: CATSRDRQANGYTF.

The chain employs TRBV7-2 and TRBJ2-3; 9 bases match TRBD2. V dropped 5 bases and J dropped 4; count of bases not matched to a gene: 10. Germline loops: CDR1 SGHTA, CDR2 FQGNSA. This CDR3 has 16 residues. The CDR3 bases are TGTGCCAGCAGCCTCGGGGCGGGAGGGCCGGCAGATACGCAGTATTTT. It specifies CASSLGAGGPADTQYF.

This clone was seen a handful of times. This sequence joins TRBV7-7 and TRBJ2-2; possible D gene TRBD1, 6 bases. Trimming cost V 0 bases and J 2 bases, with 10 bases left between them. This CDR3 spans 16 amino acids. Germline V CDR1 and CDR2: SSHAT, FNYEAQ (reference sequence). The CDR3 sequence: CASSLAHRANTGELFF. Written as DNA, the CDR3 is TGTGCCAGCAGCTTAGCGCACAGGGCCAACACCGGGGAGCTGTTTTTT.